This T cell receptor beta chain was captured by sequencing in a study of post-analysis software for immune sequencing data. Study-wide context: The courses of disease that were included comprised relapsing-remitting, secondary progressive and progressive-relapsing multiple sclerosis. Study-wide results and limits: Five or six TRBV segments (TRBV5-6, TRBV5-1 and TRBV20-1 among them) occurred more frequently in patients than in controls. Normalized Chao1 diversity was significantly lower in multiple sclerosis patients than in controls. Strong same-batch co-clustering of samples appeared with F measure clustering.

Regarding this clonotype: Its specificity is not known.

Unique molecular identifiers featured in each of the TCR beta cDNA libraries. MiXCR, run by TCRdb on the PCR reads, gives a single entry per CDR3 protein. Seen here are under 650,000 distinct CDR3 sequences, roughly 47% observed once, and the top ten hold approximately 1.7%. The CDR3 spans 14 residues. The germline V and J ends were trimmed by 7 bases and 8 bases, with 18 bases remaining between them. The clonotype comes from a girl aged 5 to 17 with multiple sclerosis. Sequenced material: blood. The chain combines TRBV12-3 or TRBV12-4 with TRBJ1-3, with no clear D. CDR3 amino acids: CASTQDNHGDTIYF. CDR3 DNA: TGTGCCAGCACTCAAGACAATCACGGCGACACCATATATTTT.